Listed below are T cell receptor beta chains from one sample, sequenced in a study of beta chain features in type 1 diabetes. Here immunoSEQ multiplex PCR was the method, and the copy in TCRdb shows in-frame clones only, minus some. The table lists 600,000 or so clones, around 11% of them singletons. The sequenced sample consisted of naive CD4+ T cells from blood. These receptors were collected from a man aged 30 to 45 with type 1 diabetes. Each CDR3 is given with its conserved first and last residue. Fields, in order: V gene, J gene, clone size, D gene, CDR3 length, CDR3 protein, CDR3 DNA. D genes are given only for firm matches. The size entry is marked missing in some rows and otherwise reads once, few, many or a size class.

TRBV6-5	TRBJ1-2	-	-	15	CASSYEGGQNYGYTF	TGTGCCAGCAGTTACGAGGGGGGGCAGAACTATGGCTACACCTTC
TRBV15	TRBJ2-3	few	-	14	CATSRGQVTDTQYF	TGTGCCACCAGCCGAGGACAAGTCACAGATACGCAGTATTTT
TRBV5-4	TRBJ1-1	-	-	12	CASSSHRTEAFF	TGTGCCAGCAGCTCACACCGGACTGAAGCTTTCTTT
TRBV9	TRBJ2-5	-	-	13	CASSAGPLGTQYF	TGTGCCAGCAGCGCGGGACCACTTGGGACCCAGTACTTC
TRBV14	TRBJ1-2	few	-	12	CASSPDSYGYTF	TGTGCCAGCAGCCCGGACAGCTATGGCTACACCTTC
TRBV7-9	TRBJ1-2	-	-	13	CASSFGQNYGYTF	TGTGCCAGCAGCTTCGGACAGAACTATGGCTACACCTTC
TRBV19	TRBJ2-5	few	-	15	CASSIAGWGQETQYF	TGTGCCAGTAGTATTGCGGGCTGGGGCCAAGAGACCCAGTACTTC
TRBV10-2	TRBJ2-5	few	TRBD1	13	CASRGQQGETQYF	TGCGCCAGCAGAGGACAACAGGGGGAGACCCAGTACTTC
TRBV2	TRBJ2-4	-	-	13	CASRWGRENIQYF	TGTGCCAGCAGGTGGGGCCGGGAAAACATTCAGTACTTC
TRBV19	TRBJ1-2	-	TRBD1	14	CASSIGQGVSGYTF	TGTGCCAGTAGTATAGGACAGGGGGTGTCTGGCTACACCTTC
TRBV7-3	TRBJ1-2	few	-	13	CASSPSDGYGYTF	TGTGCCAGCAGCCCATCGGACGGCTATGGCTACACCTTC
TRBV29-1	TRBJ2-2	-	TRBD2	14	CSVRRGEDTGELFF	TGCAGCGTCCGTCGGGGGGAGGACACCGGGGAGCTGTTTTTT
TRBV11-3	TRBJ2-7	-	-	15	CASSPTGFASYEQYF	TGTGCCAGCAGCCCAACTGGGTTCGCCTCCTACGAGCAGTACTTC
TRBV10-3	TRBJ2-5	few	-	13	CAIRGGARETQYF	TGTGCCATCAGAGGGGGGGCTCGAGAGACCCAGTACTTC
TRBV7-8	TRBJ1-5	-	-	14	CASSPPEHNQPQHF	TGTGCCAGCAGCCCCCCGGAACACAATCAGCCCCAGCATTTT
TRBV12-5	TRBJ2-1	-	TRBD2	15	CASGLTSGGHNEQFF	TGTGCTAGTGGTTTGACTAGCGGGGGCCACAATGAGCAGTTCTTC
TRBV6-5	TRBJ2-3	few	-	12	CASSRSTDTQYF	TGTGCCAGCAGCCGGTCCACAGATACGCAGTATTTT
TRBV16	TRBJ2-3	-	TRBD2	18	CASSQSSSGGAFGDTQYF	TGTGCCAGCAGCCAATCCTCCAGCGGGGGGGCCTTTGGTGATACGCAGTATTTT
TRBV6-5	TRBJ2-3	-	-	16	CASSSTGRGTTDTQYF	TGTGCCAGCAGTTCGACCGGCAGGGGAACCACAGATACGCAGTATTTT
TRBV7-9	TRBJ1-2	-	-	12	CASSPYINGYTF	TGTGCCAGCAGCCCTTACATTAATGGGTACACCTTC
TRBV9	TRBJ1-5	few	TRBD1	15	CASSLTGVGNQPQHF	TGTGCCAGCAGCCTTACAGGGGTTGGCAATCAGCCCCAGCATTTT
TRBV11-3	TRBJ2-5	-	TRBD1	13	CASSFGQVETQYF	TGTGCCAGCAGCTTCGGACAGGTTGAGACCCAGTACTTC
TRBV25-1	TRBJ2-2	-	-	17	CASSPPRSLSNTGELFF	TGTGCCAGCAGTCCTCCCCGCAGCTTGTCGAACACCGGGGAGCTGTTTTTT
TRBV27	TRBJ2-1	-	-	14	CASSLDRPYNEQFF	TGTGCCAGCAGTTTAGACAGGCCCTACAATGAGCAGTTCTTC
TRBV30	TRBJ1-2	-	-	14	CAWSWEPATYGYTF	TGTGCCTGGAGTTGGGAGCCTGCGACCTATGGCTACACCTTC
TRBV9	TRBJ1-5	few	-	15	CASSAADTSNQPQHF	TGTGCCAGCAGCGCCGCGGACACAAGCAATCAGCCCCAGCATTTT
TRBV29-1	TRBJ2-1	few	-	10	CSVMSNEQFF	TGCAGCGTTATGAGCAATGAGCAGTTCTTC
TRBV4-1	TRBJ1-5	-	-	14	CASSQDRGTQPQHF	TGCGCCAGCAGCCAAGATCGAGGTACTCAGCCCCAGCATTTT
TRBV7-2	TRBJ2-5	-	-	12	CASSFMGETQYF	TGTGCCAGCAGCTTTATGGGAGAGACCCAGTACTTC
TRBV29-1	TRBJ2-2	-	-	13	CSGGEQNTGELFF	TGCAGCGGTGGAGAGCAGAACACCGGGGAGCTGTTTTTT
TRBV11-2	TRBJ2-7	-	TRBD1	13	CASSFRGRYEQYF	TGTGCCAGCAGCTTCAGGGGGCGCTACGAGCAGTACTTC
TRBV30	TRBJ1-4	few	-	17	CAWSGGPTQGRNEKLFF	TGTGCCTGGAGTGGAGGCCCCACGCAGGGACGAAATGAAAAACTGTTTTTT
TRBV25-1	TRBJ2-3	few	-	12	CASSGGADTQYF	TGTGCCAGCAGTGGGGGTGCTGATACGCAGTATTTT
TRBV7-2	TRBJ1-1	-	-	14	CASSLDRVGTEAFF	TGTGCCAGCAGCTTAGACAGGGTGGGCACTGAAGCTTTCTTT
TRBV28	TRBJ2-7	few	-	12	CASMPGHYEQYF	TGTGCCAGCATGCCCGGACACTACGAGCAGTACTTC
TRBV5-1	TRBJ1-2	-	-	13	CASSTEDRTGYTF	TGCGCCAGCAGCACCGAGGACAGAACTGGCTACACCTTC
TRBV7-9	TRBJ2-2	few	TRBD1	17	CASSSPGQGPNTGELFF	TGTGCCAGCAGCTCCCCTGGACAGGGCCCAAACACCGGGGAGCTGTTTTTT
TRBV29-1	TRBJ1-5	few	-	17	CSVWRDIVRISNQPQHF	TGCAGCGTTTGGAGGGACATTGTCAGAATTAGCAATCAGCCCCAGCATTTT
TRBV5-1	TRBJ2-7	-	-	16	CASSLERGTAFYEQYF	TGCGCCAGCAGCTTGGAACGGGGGACAGCTTTCTACGAGCAGTACTTC
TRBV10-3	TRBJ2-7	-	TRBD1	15	CAISNPGQGNYEQYF	TGTGCCATCAGCAACCCCGGACAGGGGAACTACGAGCAGTACTTC
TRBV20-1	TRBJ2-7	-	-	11	CSVVSSYEQYF	TGCAGTGTCGTTAGCTCCTACGAGCAGTACTTC